A selection of T cell receptor beta chains follows, all from one sample in a study of blood T cell repertoires in COVID-19. Only in-frame clones appear in the TCRdb table, and some are missing; sequencing was by immunoSEQ multiplex PCR. Of 360,000 or so clones in the sample, roughly 89% were seen once. The sample taken for sequencing was PBMCs or T cells enriched from blood (not recorded which). Receptor source: a woman younger than 45 who had recovered from COVID-19. Both conserved end residues are part of each CDR3. The order of the fields is J gene, clone size, D gene, V gene, CDR3 DNA, CDR3 protein. D genes are given only for firm matches. Clone size is shown for a subset of rows, as once, few, many or a class of expanded clone.

J gene: TRBJ1-4
clone size: NA
D gene: NA
V gene: TRBV29-1
CDR3 DNA: TGCAGCGTGGGGCAGGGCGGGGGGAATGAAAAACTGTTTTTT
CDR3 protein: CSVGQGGGNEKLFF

J gene: TRBJ1-1
clone size: NA
D gene: NA
V gene: TRBV4-1
CDR3 DNA: TGCGCCAGCAGCCAATCTACAGTCGAAGCTTTCTTT
CDR3 protein: CASSQSTVEAFF

J gene: TRBJ1-4
clone size: NA
D gene: TRBD1
V gene: TRBV5-4
CDR3 DNA: TGTGCCAGCAGCTCCGGGACAGGGTTTAATGAAAAACTGTTTTTT
CDR3 protein: CASSSGTGFNEKLFF

J gene: TRBJ1-4
clone size: NA
D gene: NA
V gene: TRBV25-1
CDR3 DNA: TGTGCCAGCAGTTTCCGGGAGCGGGAAAAACTGTTTTTT
CDR3 protein: CASSFREREKLFF

J gene: TRBJ2-7
clone size: NA
D gene: NA
V gene: TRBV12-3/TRBV12-4
CDR3 DNA: TGTGCCAGCAGTTTGATTAGCAACGAGCAGTACTTC
CDR3 protein: CASSLISNEQYF

J gene: TRBJ1-2
clone size: NA
D gene: TRBD1
V gene: TRBV3-1/TRBV3-2
CDR3 DNA: TGTGCCAGCAGCCAAGCCCCAGGGGGCGGCTATGGCTACACCTTC
CDR3 protein: CASSQAPGGGYGYTF

J gene: TRBJ2-1
clone size: NA
D gene: NA
V gene: TRBV5-4
CDR3 DNA: TGTGCCAGCAGCCCTAGGAGCAGCTCCTACAATGAGCAGTTCTTC
CDR3 protein: CASSPRSSSYNEQFF

J gene: TRBJ2-2
clone size: few
D gene: NA
V gene: TRBV9
CDR3 DNA: TGTGCCAGCAGCGCAATGGGGCTAAATACCGGGGAGCTGTTTTTT
CDR3 protein: CASSAMGLNTGELFF

J gene: TRBJ1-2
clone size: NA
D gene: NA
V gene: TRBV3-1/TRBV3-2
CDR3 DNA: TGTGCCAGCAGCCCTACAGGTTCCGCTAACTATGGCTACACCTTC
CDR3 protein: CASSPTGSANYGYTF

J gene: TRBJ1-6
clone size: NA
D gene: TRBD1
V gene: TRBV7-9
CDR3 DNA: TGTGCCAGCAGCTACCCGGACAGGGTGTATAATTCACCCCTCCACTTT
CDR3 protein: CASSYPDRVYNSPLHF

J gene: TRBJ2-1
clone size: many
D gene: TRBD2
V gene: TRBV6-4
CDR3 DNA: TGTGCCAGCAGTCTGCAGACTAGCGGGGGGGCCGAAGAGCAGTTCTTC
CDR3 protein: CASSLQTSGGAEEQFF

J gene: TRBJ1-2
clone size: once
D gene: TRBD1
V gene: TRBV7-9
CDR3 DNA: TGTGCCAGCAGTTTTGACAGGGGAGACTATGGCTACACCTTC
CDR3 protein: CASSFDRGDYGYTF

J gene: TRBJ1-2
clone size: NA
D gene: NA
V gene: TRBV24-1
CDR3 DNA: TGTGCCACCAGTGATTTTCATACAGGGTTCGTAGCGCAGGGCTACACCTTC
CDR3 protein: CATSDFHTGFVAQGYTF

J gene: TRBJ1-1
clone size: NA
D gene: NA
V gene: TRBV19
CDR3 DNA: TGTGCCAGTAGTATCGGACAACTGAACACTGAAGCTTTCTTT
CDR3 protein: CASSIGQLNTEAFF

J gene: TRBJ1-2
clone size: NA
D gene: NA
V gene: TRBV30
CDR3 DNA: TGTGCCTGCCGGGACGGACTAAGAAACTATGGCTACACCTTC
CDR3 protein: CACRDGLRNYGYTF

J gene: TRBJ2-7
clone size: NA
D gene: NA
V gene: TRBV5-4
CDR3 DNA: TGTGCCAGCAGCCCCGGGTTAGAGCGGGTCTCCTACGAGCAGTACTTC
CDR3 protein: CASSPGLERVSYEQYF

J gene: TRBJ1-5
clone size: NA
D gene: NA
V gene: TRBV19
CDR3 DNA: TGTGCCAGTAGCAGGGTTAGCAATCAGCCCCAGCATTTT
CDR3 protein: CASSRVSNQPQHF

J gene: TRBJ2-6
clone size: NA
D gene: NA
V gene: TRBV9
CDR3 DNA: TGTGCCAGCGGGGGACAAGCTGGGGCCAACGTCCTGACTTTC
CDR3 protein: CASGGQAGANVLTF

J gene: TRBJ1-1
clone size: NA
D gene: NA
V gene: TRBV5-1
CDR3 DNA: TGCGCCAACAGTCTGAATCCTGAGATGAACACTGAAGCTTTCTTT
CDR3 protein: CANSLNPEMNTEAFF

J gene: TRBJ2-5
clone size: NA
D gene: TRBD1
V gene: TRBV2
CDR3 DNA: TGTGCCAGCAGGGAAGTAGGGACAGTACAAGAGACCCAGTACTTC
CDR3 protein: CASREVGTVQETQYF

J gene: TRBJ2-7
clone size: NA
D gene: NA
V gene: TRBV10-3
CDR3 DNA: TGTGCCATCAGCGAAGAGGAGGACGAGCAGTACTTC
CDR3 protein: CAISEEEDEQYF

J gene: TRBJ2-7
clone size: NA
D gene: TRBD2
V gene: TRBV7-9
CDR3 DNA: TGTGCCAGCAGCTTGGGACTAGCGGGAGGCGAGCAGTACTTC
CDR3 protein: CASSLGLAGGEQYF

J gene: TRBJ1-1
clone size: NA
D gene: NA
V gene: TRBV6-5
CDR3 DNA: TGTGCCAGCAGTCAACAGGTGCCCGCGGAAGCTTTCTTT
CDR3 protein: CASSQQVPAEAFF

J gene: TRBJ1-5
clone size: NA
D gene: TRBD1
V gene: TRBV7-2
CDR3 DNA: TGTGCCAGCAGCTTTCAGACAGGGACCGATCAGCCCCAGCATTTT
CDR3 protein: CASSFQTGTDQPQHF

J gene: TRBJ1-1
clone size: NA
D gene: TRBD1
V gene: TRBV14
CDR3 DNA: TGTGCCAGCAGCCAGGCCCGGACAGGTGGGCGAAGGGCTTTCTTT
CDR3 protein: CASSQARTGGRRAFF

J gene: TRBJ1-1
clone size: NA
D gene: NA
V gene: TRBV6-6
CDR3 DNA: TGTGCCAGCAGTTACTCAACAGCCGAAGCTTTCTTT
CDR3 protein: CASSYSTAEAFF

J gene: TRBJ2-5
clone size: NA
D gene: TRBD2
V gene: TRBV10-2
CDR3 DNA: TGCGCCAGCAGTGAACTAGCGGGTGTCGGAGAGACCCAGTACTTC
CDR3 protein: CASSELAGVGETQYF

J gene: TRBJ2-3
clone size: few
D gene: NA
V gene: TRBV19
CDR3 DNA: TGTGCCAGCTCGGGAGTCGGTATTCGGACAGATACGCAGTATTTT
CDR3 protein: CASSGVGIRTDTQYF

J gene: TRBJ1-2
clone size: NA
D gene: NA
V gene: TRBV15
CDR3 DNA: TGTGCCACCAGCAGAGGGACAGACTATGGCTACACCTTC
CDR3 protein: CATSRGTDYGYTF

J gene: TRBJ2-5
clone size: NA
D gene: NA
V gene: TRBV12-3/TRBV12-4
CDR3 DNA: TGTGCCAGCAGCTCACTAGGGGAGACCCAGTACTTC
CDR3 protein: CASSSLGETQYF

J gene: TRBJ2-7
clone size: NA
D gene: NA
V gene: TRBV9
CDR3 DNA: TGTGCCAGCAGCGTATACGGTAGCGCCGACGAGCAGTACTTC
CDR3 protein: CASSVYGSADEQYF

J gene: TRBJ2-7
clone size: NA
D gene: NA
V gene: TRBV30
CDR3 DNA: TGTGCCTGGAGGTTACTAGACTCCCACGAGCAGTACTTC
CDR3 protein: CAWRLLDSHEQYF

J gene: TRBJ2-2
clone size: NA
D gene: TRBD1
V gene: TRBV29-1
CDR3 DNA: TGCAGCGTTGGGCAGGGGGCGAACACCGGGGAGCTGTTTTTT
CDR3 protein: CSVGQGANTGELFF

J gene: TRBJ1-1
clone size: NA
D gene: TRBD1
V gene: TRBV7-6
CDR3 DNA: TGTGCCAGCAGCTCCCCCCTAAAGGGGGCTGGCCCTGAAGCTTTCTTT
CDR3 protein: CASSSPLKGAGPEAFF

J gene: TRBJ2-7
clone size: NA
D gene: NA
V gene: TRBV5-1
CDR3 DNA: TGCGCCAGCAGCCTTAGGGGCGGAAGCCCTTACGAGCAGTACTTC
CDR3 protein: CASSLRGGSPYEQYF

J gene: TRBJ1-6
clone size: NA
D gene: NA
V gene: TRBV7-2
CDR3 DNA: TGTGCCAGCAGCCGTTATATGGGGGCAGGGAATTCACCCCTCCACTTT
CDR3 protein: CASSRYMGAGNSPLHF

J gene: TRBJ1-2
clone size: NA
D gene: NA
V gene: TRBV7-9
CDR3 DNA: TGTGCCAGCAGCTTAGATCAGGCTAACTATGGCTACACCTTC
CDR3 protein: CASSLDQANYGYTF

J gene: TRBJ1-2
clone size: once
D gene: NA
V gene: TRBV19
CDR3 DNA: TGTGCCAGTATTGAACGCGGGAGGGACAACTATGGCTACACCTTC
CDR3 protein: CASIERGRDNYGYTF

J gene: TRBJ1-2
clone size: NA
D gene: NA
V gene: TRBV2
CDR3 DNA: TGTGCCAGCACCCTGCGCAACGGGTTTGGCTACACCTTC
CDR3 protein: CASTLRNGFGYTF

J gene: TRBJ2-7
clone size: NA
D gene: TRBD2
V gene: TRBV5-6
CDR3 DNA: TGTGCCAGCAGCTTCTTTTATTTCGGGAGGGACTACGAGCAGTACTTC
CDR3 protein: CASSFFYFGRDYEQYF

J gene: TRBJ1-6
clone size: NA
D gene: TRBD1
V gene: TRBV29-1
CDR3 DNA: TGCAGCGTAGGACAGGGAAATGATTCACCCCTCCACTTT
CDR3 protein: CSVGQGNDSPLHF

J gene: TRBJ2-1
clone size: NA
D gene: NA
V gene: TRBV18
CDR3 DNA: TGTGCCAGCTCACCACTAGCCAGGAGGGATGGGGGTGAGCAGTTCTTC
CDR3 protein: CASSPLARRDGGEQFF

J gene: TRBJ1-5
clone size: NA
D gene: NA
V gene: TRBV10-3
CDR3 DNA: TGTGCCATCGGGACACAGGATAGCAATCAGCCCCAGCATTTT
CDR3 protein: CAIGTQDSNQPQHF

J gene: TRBJ1-3
clone size: once
D gene: NA
V gene: TRBV30
CDR3 DNA: TGTGCCTGGAGTGAAGGTGTCAGGGGTTTGAGAAACACCATATATTTT
CDR3 protein: CAWSEGVRGLRNTIYF

J gene: TRBJ1-4
clone size: NA
D gene: TRBD1
V gene: TRBV19
CDR3 DNA: TGTGCCAGTCTGCCGGGACAGGGGGCAGAGGAAAAACTGTTTTTT
CDR3 protein: CASLPGQGAEEKLFF